The next 17 T cell receptor beta chains were all read from a single sample in a study of cytomegalovirus exposure and HLA in healthy donors. The PCR had 60 Vbeta and 13 Jbeta primers. Assay: immunoSEQ multiplex PCR; the TCRdb copy retains only in-frame clones and omits some. The sample consists of approximately 150,000 clones, around 80% of them appearing once. The source material was PBMCs. The source is a woman aged 40-49 years in good health and CMV-seronegative.

The rearrangement joins TRBV7-8 to TRBJ1-5; D is unclear. Deletions cut 6 bases from V and 5 bases from J, with 17 bases between. Germline values: CDR1 SGHVS, CDR2 FQNEAQ. The CDR3 has 15 amino acids. The DNA of the CDR3 is TGTGCCAGCAGTCCCCGGACGGGGAGGGATCAGCCCCAGCATTTT. Translated: CASSPRTGRDQPQHF.

The rearrangement joins TRBV28 to TRBJ1-2; no clear D gene. Trimming removed 3 bases from V and 2 bases from J, with 7 bases in between. The length of the CDR3 is 13 residues. The germline CDR1 and CDR2 sequences are MDHEN and SYDVKM. CDR3 bases: TGTGCCAGCAGTTTTACGGGGAACTATGGCTACACCTTC. Protein: CASSFTGNYGYTF.

V gene TRBV9 combines with J gene TRBJ2-3, with a tentative D call TRBD2 (5 bases). The CDR3 sequence is 14 residues long. From germline, CDR1 is SGDLS and CDR2 YYNGEE. V lost 4 bases and J lost 0, with 9 bases in between. Here the CDR3 reads CASSPDSSTDTQYF. The CDR3, as DNA: TGTGCCAGCAGCCCGGACTCGAGCACAGATACGCAGTATTTT.

This chain links TRBV19 with TRBJ2-5, with D possibly TRBD1 on 5 matching bases. V shed 3 bases and J shed 2 bases, with 13 bases lying between them. Germline loops: CDR1 LNHDA, CDR2 SQIVND (reference sequence). This CDR3 spans 15 amino acids. The CDR3 here is CASSMRKGSQETQYF. DNA for the CDR3: TGTGCCAGTAGTATGCGTAAGGGGTCACAAGAGACCCAGTACTTC.

This chain uses TRBV11-3 with TRBJ2-1; TRBD2 might be the D (6 bases). The CDR3 is 19 residues long. Germline V gives CDR1 SGHNT, CDR2 YENEEA. V was pared by 1 base and J by 8 bases, with 27 bases between. CDR3 bases: TGTGCCAGCAGCTTAGGACGCTTAAGACTAGTTTGGGGTGAGGATGAGCAGTTCTTC. It is translated as CASSLGRLRLVWGEDEQFF. The variable domain in full, completed from reference TRBV11-3 and TRBJ2-1, reads EAGVVQSPRYKIIEKKQPVAFWCNPISGHNTLYWYLQNLGQGPELLIRYENEEAVDDSQLPKDRFSAERLKGVDSTLKIQPAELGDSAVYLCASSLGRLRLVWGEDEQFFGPGTRLTVL.

This clone has a handful of counts. The rearrangement links TRBV7-2 to TRBJ2-3; 8 bases map to TRBD2. The CDR3 runs to 16 residues. Trimming cost V 1 base and J 8 bases; bases outside gene matches: 11. Germline V CDR1 and CDR2: SGHTA, FQGNSA. The CDR3 DNA sequence: TGTGCCAGCAGCTTAGGCGGCGGGAGGCTTCCCGGTACGCAGTATTTT. Translation gives CASSLGGGRLPGTQYF.

This rearrangement joins TRBV4-2 to TRBJ1-5; 9 positions match TRBD1. Germline V gives CDR1 LGHNA, CDR2 YNFKEQ. The CDR3 spans 16 residues. Trimming removed 2 bases from V and 3 bases from J; junction bases left unmatched: 5. The CDR3: CASSQSRTGVNQPQHF. CDR3 bases: TGTGCCAGCAGCCAATCTCGGACAGGGGTCAATCAGCCCCAGCATTTT.

The genes are TRBV6-1 and TRBJ1-3, with D hard to call. This CDR3 spans 15 amino acids. The V gene's germline CDR1 is MNHNS and CDR2 SASEGT. The V gene lost 10 bases and the J gene lost 4 bases, with 20 bases spanning the gap. The CDR3: CATRAREQSGNTIYF. The DNA of the CDR3 is TGTGCCACCCGAGCACGGGAGCAATCCGGAAACACCATATATTTT.

This clone was found a few times. The V call is TRBV2, the J call TRBJ2-1; 12 bases are shared with TRBD2. The CDR3 has 15 amino acids. V gave up 6 bases and J gave up 7 bases; unmatched junction bases: 7. Germline V lookup: CDR1 SNHLY, CDR2 FYNNEI. The CDR3 sequence: CASRKWTSGVNEQFF. The CDR3 DNA reads TGTGCCAGCAGGAAATGGACTAGCGGGGTGAATGAGCAGTTCTTC.

The chain has TRBV7-9 and TRBJ2-1, with TRBD1 matching 9 bases. Losses at the gene ends were 4 bases for V and 10 bases for J; bases not matched to a gene: 11. CDR3 size: 15 residues. Looked up from germline, CDR1 is SEHNR and CDR2 is FQNEAQ (reference sequence). The CDR3 protein is CASSSPARTGDEQFF. For the CDR3, the DNA is TGTGCCAGCAGCTCCCCCGCCCGGACAGGGGACGAGCAGTTCTTC.

The chain recombines TRBV19 with TRBJ1-6; 8 bases match TRBD1. Germline CDR1 reads LNHDA; CDR2 reads SQIVND (reference sequence). Trimming at V came to 2 bases and at J to 7 bases, leaving 7 bases not matched to a gene. The CDR3 has 16 residues. The CDR3 nucleotides are TGTGCCAGTAGTATACAGGGGGCGGCCCTCAATTCACCCCTCCACTTT. It encodes CASSIQGAALNSPLHF.

The genes are TRBV30 and TRBJ1-5; possible D gene TRBD1, 5 bases. The CDR3 spans 14 residues. Trimming pared 0 bases from V and 4 bases from J, leaving 10 bases between. Germline loops: CDR1 GTSNPN, CDR2 SVGIG (reference sequence). CDR3 bases: TGTGCCTGGAGTGTATCAGGGTTTAATCAGCCCCAGCATTTT. Its translation is CAWSVSGFNQPQHF.

This clone occurred once. V usage is TRBV28 and J usage is TRBJ2-1; D possibly corresponds to TRBD2 (6 bases). Germline V lookup: CDR1 MDHEN, CDR2 SYDVKM. The V gene lost 3 bases and the J gene lost 4 bases, with 13 bases spanning the gap. The CDR3 is made up of 15 amino acids. CDR3 amino acids: CASSFRQEGYNEQFF. In nucleotides, the CDR3 is TGTGCCAGCAGTTTTCGGCAGGAGGGGTACAATGAGCAGTTCTTC.

This clone was found a few times. The genes are TRBV28 and TRBJ1-1, with D possibly TRBD1 on 5 matching bases. V lost 6 bases and J 0 bases, leaving 14 bases between the germline ends. Germline CDR1 MDHEN, CDR2 SYDVKM. The CDR3 spans 15 residues. Written as DNA, the CDR3 is TGTGCCAGCAGCCCTCTGGGGCCGGTGAACACTGAAGCTTTCTTT. This gives the protein CASSPLGPVNTEAFF.

This clone was seen once. The gene calls are TRBV27 and TRBJ2-7; 15 bases map to TRBD2. The CDR3 covers 17 residues. CDR1 and CDR2 (germline): MNHEY, SMNVEV (reference sequence). V shed 6 bases and J 3 bases; nucleotides not matched to a gene: 9. The CDR3 here is CASRPGLAGGGIYEQYF. DNA for the CDR3: TGTGCCAGCAGGCCGGGACTAGCGGGAGGAGGGATCTACGAGCAGTACTTC.

CDR3 DNA sequence: TGTGCCAGCAGCCCCGACGGGAGGGTCTATGGCTACACCTTC. Translated: CASSPDGRVYGYTF. This chain connects TRBV7-3 to TRBJ1-2; D unclear. The germline CDR1 and CDR2 sequences are SGHTA and FQGTGA. CDR3 length equals 14 residues. V lost 5 bases to trimming and J lost 4 bases, with 14 bases between them.

The chain joins TRBV7-6 to TRBJ2-7; maybe TRBD1 (6 bases). The CDR3 is 13 amino acids. Looked up from germline, CDR1 is SGHVS and CDR2 is FNYEAQ. V was cut by 5 bases and J by 6 bases, with 14 bases left in between. CDR3 in amino acids: CASSLQGTSEQYF. Here the CDR3 DNA reads TGTGCCAGCAGCCTACAGGGAACAAGCGAGCAGTACTTC.